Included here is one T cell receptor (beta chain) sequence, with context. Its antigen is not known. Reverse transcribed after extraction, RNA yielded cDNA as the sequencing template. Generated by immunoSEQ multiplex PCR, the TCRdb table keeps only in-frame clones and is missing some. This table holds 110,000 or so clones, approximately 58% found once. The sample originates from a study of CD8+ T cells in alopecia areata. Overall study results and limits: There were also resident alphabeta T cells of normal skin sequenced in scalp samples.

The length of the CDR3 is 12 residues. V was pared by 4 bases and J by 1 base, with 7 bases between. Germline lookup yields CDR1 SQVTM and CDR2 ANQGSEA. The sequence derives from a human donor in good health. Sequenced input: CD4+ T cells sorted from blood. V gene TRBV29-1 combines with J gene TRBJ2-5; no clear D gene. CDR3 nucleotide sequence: TGCAGCGTTGCTCGGGTCCAAGAGACCCAGTACTTC. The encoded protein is CSVARVQETQYF.